This entry lists 19 T cell receptor beta chains sequenced from one sample in a study of identical twins' blood T cells. MiXCR was run by TCRdb on the 5' RACE reads, yielding one entry per CDR3 protein. The sample includes fewer than 450,000 distinct CDR3 sequences, over 25% seen only once; the top ten take roughly 5.5%. What was sequenced was PBMCs. The receptors come from a woman aged 18 to 55 in good health.

V gene TRBV24-1 combines with J gene TRBJ2-1; no firm D call. Germline lookup yields CDR1 KGHDR and CDR2 SFDVKD. The CDR3 covers 14 residues. V dropped 3 bases and J dropped 5 bases, with 10 bases sitting between them. The CDR3 DNA follows: TGTGCCACCAGTGATGGCAGGTTGAACAATGAGCAGTTCTTC. Amino acids: CATSDGRLNNEQFF.

V is TRBV12-3 or TRBV12-4 and J is TRBJ1-5, with TRBD1 matching over 8 bases. The CDR3 has 14 amino acids. Trimming removed 3 bases from V and 9 bases from J; junction bases left unmatched: 7. In DNA, the CDR3 is TGTGCCAGCAGTTTGACAGGGGAGCGGTCGCCCCAGCATTTT. Its protein is CASSLTGERSPQHF.

The J gene is TRBJ1-2, the V gene TRBV20-1; 12 bases align to TRBD1. Germline V gene lookup returns CDR1 DFQATT and CDR2 SNEGSKA (reference sequence). CDR3 size: 16 residues. Trimming removed 6 bases from V and 2 bases from J; junction bases left unmatched: 10. CDR3 protein: CSAMTGTGGSNYGYTF. The CDR3, as DNA: TGCAGTGCGATGACCGGGACAGGGGGCTCGAACTATGGCTACACCTTC.

This chain uses TRBV7-9 with TRBJ1-2; D remains ambiguous. Between the trimmed V and J ends, which lost 5 bases and 0 bases, there was a span of 16 bases. The germline V gene encodes CDR1 SEHNR and CDR2 FQNEAQ (reference sequence). The CDR3 has 16 amino acids. The DNA for the CDR3 is TGTGCCAGCAGCACACTAAAGGGAGATACTAACTATGGCTACACCTTC. Its protein product is CASSTLKGDTNYGYTF. The full variable domain, in which reference TRBV7-9 and TRBJ1-2 provide the parts outside the CDR3, is DTGVSQNPRHKITKRGQNVTFRCDPISEHNRLYWYRQTLGQGPEFLTYFQNEAQLEKSRLLSDRFSAERPKGSFSTLEIQRTEQGDSAMYLCASSTLKGDTNYGYTFGSGTRLTVV.

This clonotype came up a few times. This chain uses TRBV5-6 with TRBJ2-7; no clear D. The V and J ends lost 7 bases and 3 bases respectively, with 14 bases between them. Germline CDR1 SGHDT, CDR2 YYEEEE. The CDR3 spans 13 residues. CDR3 nucleotide sequence: TGTGCCAGCGGCAACCGGGTGAGCTACGAGCAGTACTTC. This encodes CASGNRVSYEQYF.

The sample holds a few counts of this clonotype. The chain uses TRBV7-9 and TRBJ1-2, with 10 bases identical to TRBD1. J was trimmed by 4 bases and V by 4 bases; bases with no gene match: 6. Per germline, CDR1 SEHNR and CDR2 FQNEAQ (reference sequence). This CDR3 has 15 amino acids. The CDR3 is CASSWRDRGIYGYTF. Here the CDR3 DNA reads TGTGCCAGCAGCTGGAGGGACAGGGGAATCTATGGCTACACCTTC.

This clonotype was seen only a few times. At one end, the junction sequence differs from germline, possibly due to a read error. The J gene is TRBJ1-2, the V gene TRBV19, with 7 nucleotides matching TRBD1. The length of the CDR3 is 14 residues. CDR1 is LNHDA and CDR2 is SQIVND in the germline V gene (reference sequence). CDR3 in amino acids: CASSSDREGYDYTF. The CDR3 region has the DNA TGTGCCAGTAGTTCAGACAGGGAGGGCTATGACTACACCTTC. The full variable domain, its missing parts supplied by reference TRBV19 and TRBJ1-2, is DGGITQSPKYLFRKEGQNVTLSCEQNLNHDAMYWYRQDPGQGLRLIYYSQIVNDFQKGDIAEGYSVSREKKESFPLTVTSAQKNPTAFYLCASSSDREGYDYTFGSGTRLTVV.

Concerning this clonotype: A much larger clone sits a single nucleotide away, making a read error possible. The chain recombines TRBV20-1 with TRBJ2-7; D might be TRBD1 or TRBD2, each matching 6 bases. Germline assignment: CDR1 DFQATT and CDR2 SNEGSKA (reference sequence). Trimming removed 7 bases from V and 4 bases from J, with 17 bases in between. This CDR3 comprises 13 residues. The CDR3 DNA is TGCAGTGATCCGACAGGCCGGGGGTACGAGCAGTACTTC. Its protein is CSDPTGRGYEQYF.

This clonotype was detected only a few times. This chain links TRBV6-2 or TRBV6-3 with TRBJ2-7; TRBD1 might be the D (6 bases). Germline CDR1 MNHEY, CDR2 SVGEGT. Trimming stripped 8 bases from V and 3 bases from J, with 17 bases between. This CDR3 has 14 amino acids. The CDR3: CASSSWTANYEQYF. CDR3 sequence (DNA): TGTGCCAGCTCTTCGTGGACAGCGAACTACGAGCAGTACTTC.

Note on this clonotype: Sequence at one end of the junction differs from germline and may be a read error. This CDR3 reads CAGSMRQGGNYGYTF. DNA of the CDR3: TGTGCCGGTAGTATGAGGCAGGGCGGAAACTATGGCTACACCTTC. V is TRBV19 and J is TRBJ1-2; TRBD1 might be the D (5 bases). CDR1 LNHDA and CDR2 SQIVND come from the germline V gene (reference sequence). The CDR3 is 15 residues long.

A few counts support this clonotype. The chain combines TRBV6-5 with TRBJ1-4, with no clear D. The V end lost 0 bases, the J end lost 4 bases, and 6 bases lay between the germline ends. The V gene's germline CDR1 is MNHEY and CDR2 SVGAGI. The CDR3 consists of 14 residues. In DNA, the CDR3 is TGTGCCAGCAGTTACTCGGGCGGTAATGAAAAACTGTTTTTT. Residues: CASSYSGGNEKLFF.

On this clonotype: This may be a read error: a much more frequent sequence differs by one nucleotide. The chain couples TRBV20-1 to TRBJ1-1, with D maybe TRBD1 (6 bases). With 2 bases removed from V and 6 bases from J, the gap between germline ends came to 13 bases. Germline V gene sequence: CDR1 DFQATT, CDR2 SNEGSKA (reference sequence). CDR3 length: 13 amino acids. CDR3: CSARIQGVAEAFF. The CDR3 DNA reads as TGCAGTGCTAGAATACAGGGCGTCGCTGAAGCTTTCTTT.

This clonotype was seen a few times. This rearrangement joins TRBV6-2 or TRBV6-3 to TRBJ1-1; D might be TRBD1 (5 bases). Looked up from germline, CDR1 is MNHEY and CDR2 is SVGEGT. The germline V and J ends were trimmed by 2 bases and 1 base, with 8 bases remaining between them. CDR3 length: 14 amino acids. In DNA, the CDR3 is TGTGCCAGCAGTTACGACAGTGGGAACACTGAAGCTTTCTTT. Translating it yields CASSYDSGNTEAFF.

The chain carries TRBV7-9 and TRBJ2-1; 11 bases map to TRBD1. The CDR3 runs 14 residues. Germline V gene lookup returns CDR1 SEHNR and CDR2 FQNEAQ (reference sequence). With 5 bases clipped from V and 8 bases from J, the junction kept 5 bases outside the gene matches. Written as DNA, the CDR3 is TGTGCCAGCAGCCAGGGGACAGGGGGACATGAGCAGTTCTTC. It specifies CASSQGTGGHEQFF. The full variable domain, completed using reference TRBV7-9 and TRBJ2-1, is DTGVSQNPRHKITKRGQNVTFRCDPISEHNRLYWYRQTLGQGPEFLTYFQNEAQLEKSRLLSDRFSAERPKGSFSTLEIQRTEQGDSAMYLCASSQGTGGHEQFFGPGTRLTVL.

This clonotype occurred a few times. The V gene is TRBV19, the J gene TRBJ1-1; D remains ambiguous. This CDR3 region has 13 residues. V shed 3 bases and J shed 7 bases, with 12 bases lying between them. Germline lookup yields CDR1 LNHDA and CDR2 SQIVND (reference sequence). The CDR3 sequence: CASSIGWRLEAFF. The CDR3 DNA sequence: TGTGCCAGTAGTATCGGCTGGAGACTTGAAGCTTTCTTT.

As for this clonotype: A junction boundary mismatches the germline segment, possibly from a read error. The genes are TRBV6-1 and TRBJ2-7; D unresolved. The CDR3 is 13 residues long. Germline V gives CDR1 MNHNS, CDR2 SASEGT. This chain's CDR3 is CASSEGRSYERYF. As DNA, the CDR3 is TGTGCCAGCAGTGAAGGACGGAGCTACGAGCGGTACTTC.

The chain employs TRBV24-1 and TRBJ2-3; a possible D gene is TRBD2 (6 bases). CDR1 is KGHDR and CDR2 is SFDVKD in the germline V gene. Trimming removed 3 bases from V and 3 bases from J, with 15 bases in between. This CDR3 region has 16 residues. The CDR3 loop reads CATSDTTGGGTDTQYF. The CDR3 nucleotides are TGTGCCACCAGTGATACGACCGGAGGAGGGACAGATACGCAGTATTTT.

This clonotype has ten or more counts. V usage is TRBV5-1 and J usage is TRBJ2-1; D might be TRBD2 (6 bases). The CDR3 consists of 14 residues. V shed 2 bases and J shed 6 bases, with 12 bases lying between them. The V gene's germline CDR1 is SGHRS and CDR2 YFSETQ. In DNA, the CDR3 is TGCGCCAGCAGCTTCATACGGGGGACCAATGAGCAGTTCTTC. Protein product: CASSFIRGTNEQFF.

The chain is built from TRBV11-3 and TRBJ1-1; D ambiguous. Trimming took 6 bases from V and 4 from J, leaving 15 bases between them. The germline V gene has CDR1 SGHNT and CDR2 YENEEA. This CDR3 contains 14 residues. The CDR3 DNA is TGTGCCAGCAGGAAGACGTGGAAAGCCACTGAAGCTTTCTTT. It encodes CASRKTWKATEAFF.